The present TCR beta chain was sequenced within a study of blood T cell repertoires in COVID-19. Study-level background: The United States, Italy and Spain provided the acute and convalescent COVID-19 samples. Sources were T cells, B-cell-depleted T cells, or PBMCs; the material itself was cDNA or gDNA.

The cohort comprised adults aged about 18 to 100 years residing in 20 to 30 US areas. Two consecutive negative NP/OP PCR tests, clearance, or resolved symptoms defined Cohort 3 recovery. The method was immunoSEQ multiplex PCR; TCRdb's version includes in-frame clones alone and lacks a portion of them. Counted here are 220,000 or so clones, roughly 89% occurring once; the ten biggest clones make up 6.8%. This clone has a single count. The origin of this receptor is a woman aged 40 to 50 who had recovered from COVID-19. The specimen was PBMCs or T cells enriched from blood (not recorded which).

CDR3 in DNA: TGTGCCTGGAGTGTAGGCTTGGGGGGTGGAAACACCATATATTTT. Translating gives CAWSVGLGGGNTIYF. The V call is TRBV30, the J call TRBJ1-3; possible D gene TRBD1, 5 bases. The CDR3 has 15 amino acids. Germline assignment: CDR1 GTSNPN and CDR2 SVGIG (reference sequence). Trimming cost V 0 bases and J 3 bases, with 12 bases left between them.